This entry lists 16 T cell receptor beta chains sequenced from one sample in a study of cytomegalovirus exposure and HLA in healthy donors. PCR involved 60 Vbeta and 13 Jbeta primers. Sequenced by immunoSEQ multiplex PCR; TCRdb stores in-frame clones only, minus some. The sample has over 90,000 clones; 81% are singletons. Sequenced material: PBMCs. These receptors all stem from a man aged 35 to 55 in good health and CMV-seropositive.

V usage is TRBV30 and J usage is TRBJ1-2; 7 bases align to TRBD1. CDR1 GTSNPN and CDR2 SVGIG come from the germline V gene (reference sequence). J lost 4 bases, V lost 4 bases, and 12 bases had no gene match. This CDR3 region has 15 residues. The CDR3 sequence is CAWMKMAGGSYGYTF. The CDR3 DNA reads TGTGCCTGGATGAAAATGGCAGGGGGATCCTATGGCTACACCTTC.

This chain connects TRBV11-2 to TRBJ1-6; D is undetermined. The CDR3 contains 12 residues. V was cut by 8 bases and J by 7 bases, with 9 bases left in between. Per the germline V gene, CDR1 is SGHAT and CDR2 is FQNNGV. The CDR3 region is CASEPGNSPLHF. The CDR3 bases are TGTGCCAGCGAACCGGGGAATTCACCCCTCCACTTT.

The chain's CDR3 is CASSLGRQGGAEAFF. The CDR3 region has the DNA TGTGCCAGCAGCTTAGGTCGACAGGGCGGAGCTGAAGCTTTCTTT. V usage is TRBV11-2 and J usage is TRBJ1-1; TRBD1 matches 7 bases. The CDR3 is 15 amino acids. Germline V gene lookup returns CDR1 SGHAT and CDR2 FQNNGV. V dropped 1 base and J dropped 6; count of bases not matched to a gene: 8.

J is TRBJ2-3 and V is TRBV7-8, with D possibly being TRBD2 (7 bases). Trimming pared 1 base from V and 5 bases from J, leaving 13 bases between. The CDR3 is 15 amino acids. Germline V gene sequence: CDR1 SGHVS, CDR2 FQNEAQ. CDR3 coding DNA: TGTGCCAGCAGCTTAGTACGGGGGGCGGGAGATACGCAGTATTTT. Translating it yields CASSLVRGAGDTQYF.

The genes are TRBV19 and TRBJ2-2, with D possibly being TRBD1 (6 bases). Germline V gene sequence: CDR1 LNHDA, CDR2 SQIVND (reference sequence). V was cut by 6 bases and J by 0 bases, with 23 bases left in between. The CDR3 runs to 19 residues. In nucleotides, the CDR3 is TGTGCCAGTAGCCTACAGGGCGTTGGGGTTTTTTCGAACACCGGGGAGCTGTTTTTT. Amino acids: CASSLQGVGVFSNTGELFF.

The chain combines TRBV9 with TRBJ1-1; D might be TRBD1 (6 bases). V was clipped by 3 bases and J by 5 bases, with 17 bases between them. This CDR3 is built from 15 residues. Per the germline V gene, CDR1 is SGDLS and CDR2 is YYNGEE. CDR3 protein: CASSETPGTYTEAFF. CDR3 in DNA: TGTGCCAGCAGCGAAACACCCGGGACATATACTGAAGCTTTCTTT. Complete variable domain (other parts from reference TRBV9 and TRBJ1-1): DSGVTQTPKHLITATGQRVTLRCSPRSGDLSVYWYQQSLDQGLQFLIQYYNGEERAKGNILERFSAQQFPDLHSELNLSSLELGDSALYFCASSETPGTYTEAFFGQGTRLTVV.

The chain joins TRBV5-1 to TRBJ2-3; 8 nucleotides align to TRBD1. Germline values: CDR1 SGHRS, CDR2 YFSETQ. This CDR3 comprises 14 residues. Germline trimming cut 4 bases from V and 3 bases from J; bases unmatched to any gene: 4. The CDR3 DNA sequence: TGCGCCAGCAGCCCCGGACAGGGAACAGATACGCAGTATTTT. Protein: CASSPGQGTDTQYF.

This sequence joins TRBV19 and TRBJ1-6; possible D gene TRBD1, 5 bases. CDR3 length: 15 amino acids. With 1 base removed from V and 6 bases from J, the gap between germline ends came to 10 bases. Germline CDR1 reads LNHDA; CDR2 reads SQIVND (reference sequence). As DNA, the CDR3 is TGTGCCAGTAGTATAGCCCCAGGGCCTAATTCACCCCTCCACTTT. Its translation is CASSIAPGPNSPLHF.

This clone was recorded a few times. The chain couples TRBV18 to TRBJ1-1; 9 bases match TRBD1. The length of the CDR3 is 18 residues. V dropped 3 bases and J dropped 1; count of bases not matched to a gene: 12. Germline V gene lookup returns CDR1 KGHSH and CDR2 LQKENI. The CDR3 reads CASSPRGGTGRWNTEAFF. CDR3 in DNA: TGTGCCAGCTCACCTCGTGGCGGGACAGGGAGATGGAACACTGAAGCTTTCTTT.

This clone came up once. This chain joins TRBV19 and TRBJ1-5, with D perhaps matching TRBD1 (6 bases). Germline values: CDR1 LNHDA, CDR2 SQIVND (reference sequence). Trimming removed 6 bases at V and 0 bases at J, with 15 bases between. CDR3 length: 16 residues. CDR3 sequence: CASSVNAGVSNQPQHF. In DNA, the CDR3 is TGTGCCAGTAGCGTTAACGCAGGGGTTAGCAATCAGCCCCAGCATTTT.

The V and J genes are TRBV19 and TRBJ2-3; 8 positions agree with TRBD1. The length of the CDR3 is 15 residues. The ends lost 3 bases at V and 8 bases at J; junction bases unmatched: 10. From germline, CDR1 is LNHDA and CDR2 SQIVND (reference sequence). Here the CDR3 DNA reads TGTGCCAGTAGTATGCGGACAGGGTCCCGAAGTACGCAGTATTTT. Residues: CASSMRTGSRSTQYF.

The genes are TRBV15 and TRBJ1-6; weak D call: TRBD1 (5 bases). The germline gives CDR1 LNHNV, CDR2 YYDKDF (reference sequence). The germline V and J ends were trimmed by 6 bases and 10 bases, with 10 bases remaining between them. The CDR3 is 12 residues long. The CDR3 reads CATSGQISPLHF. DNA of the CDR3: TGTGCCACCAGTGGACAAATCTCACCCCTCCACTTT.

V is TRBV29-1 and J is TRBJ1-1; D perhaps matches TRBD1 (5 bases). The CDR3 sequence is 12 residues long. Germline V gene lookup returns CDR1 SQVTM and CDR2 ANQGSEA. Trimming cost V 5 bases and J 1 base, with 8 bases left between them. In nucleotides, the CDR3 is TGCAGCGTTTTGGGGGGGAACACTGAAGCTTTCTTT. This gives the protein CSVLGGNTEAFF.

The chain carries TRBV30 and TRBJ2-5; D is perhaps TRBD1 (6 bases). CDR3 length: 15 amino acids. CDR1 GTSNPN and CDR2 SVGIG come from the germline V gene (reference sequence). V was cut by 1 base and J by 4 bases, with 16 bases left in between. The CDR3 DNA reads as TGTGCCTGGAGTGGCGGACAGATACTTCGAGAGACCCAGTACTTC. Protein: CAWSGGQILRETQYF.

This chain links TRBV15 with TRBJ2-2; D is possibly TRBD1 (6 bases). The germline CDR1 and CDR2 sequences are LNHNV and YYDKDF (reference sequence). This CDR3 spans 15 amino acids. Trimming cost V 5 bases and J 0 bases, with 10 bases left between them. The CDR3, as DNA: TGTGCCACCAGCTCGGACAGTTCGAACACCGGGGAGCTGTTTTTT. This encodes CATSSDSSNTGELFF. Using reference TRBV15 and TRBJ2-2 for the parts outside the CDR3, the full variable domain is DAMVIQNPRYQVTQFGKPVTLSCSQTLNHNVMYWYQQKSSQAPKLLFHYYDKDFNNEADTPDNFQSRRPNTSFCFLDIRSPGLGDTAMYLCATSSDSSNTGELFFGEGSRLTVL.

This chain uses TRBV11-3 with TRBJ1-5; D gene unclear. The CDR3 spans 16 residues. CDR1 SGHNT and CDR2 YENEEA come from the germline V gene. Trimming stripped 1 base from V and 7 bases from J, with 17 bases between. CDR3 region: CASSLVAGVTDQPQHF. For the CDR3, the DNA is TGTGCCAGCAGCTTAGTAGCCGGGGTCACGGACCAGCCCCAGCATTTT.